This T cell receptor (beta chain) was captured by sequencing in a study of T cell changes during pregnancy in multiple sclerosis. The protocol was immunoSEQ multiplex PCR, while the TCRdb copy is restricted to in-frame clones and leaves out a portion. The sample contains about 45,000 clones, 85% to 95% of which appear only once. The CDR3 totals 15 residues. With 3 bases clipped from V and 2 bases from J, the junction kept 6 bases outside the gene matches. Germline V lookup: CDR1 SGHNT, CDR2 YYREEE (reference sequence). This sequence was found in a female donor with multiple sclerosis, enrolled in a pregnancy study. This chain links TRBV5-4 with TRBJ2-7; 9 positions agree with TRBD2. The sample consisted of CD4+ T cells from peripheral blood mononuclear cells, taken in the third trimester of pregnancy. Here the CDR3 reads CASSSRLAATYEQYF. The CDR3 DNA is TGTGCCAGCAGCTCAAGACTAGCGGCGACCTACGAGCAGTACTTC.